The 16 T cell receptor beta chains presented below share a single source sample, sequenced in a study of shared clonotypes between healthy human individuals. Generated by immunoSEQ multiplex PCR, the TCRdb table keeps only in-frame clones and is missing some. The sample comprises 2 million to 2.5 million clones, under 95% of which are singletons, and around 1.7% rests with the top ten. Selected positively for CCR7 and CD45RO-negative, naive CD8 cells excluded terminally differentiated effector memory CD45RA+ cells. The source material was naive CD8+ T cells from PBMCs. These receptors originate from a man aged 18-30 years in good health. Some clones in this sample may be carry-over from other donors' samples.

The chain is built from TRBV7-9 and TRBJ2-5; maybe TRBD2 (5 bases). The CDR3 runs 15 residues. V was cut by 7 bases and J by 2 bases, with 17 bases left in between. The germline gives CDR1 SEHNR, CDR2 FQNEAQ (reference sequence). CDR3 region: CASTPGVTRQETQYF. Written as DNA, the CDR3 is TGTGCCAGCACCCCCGGGGTAACGAGGCAAGAGACCCAGTACTTC.

The chain is built from TRBV7-2 and TRBJ2-1, with a possible D match to TRBD1 (6 bases). Trimming took 1 base from V and 8 from J, leaving 21 bases between them. The CDR3 runs to 17 residues. Looked up from germline, CDR1 is SGHTA and CDR2 is FQGNSA. CDR3 in DNA: TGTGCCAGCAGCTTAGACGGTCGCAGGGGCCGAGTGGATGAGCAGTTCTTC. This codes for CASSLDGRRGRVDEQFF. The complete variable domain, with remaining parts taken from reference TRBV7-2 and TRBJ2-1, reads GAGVSQSPSNKVTEKGKDVELRCDPISGHTALYWYRQSLGQGLEFLIYFQGNSAPDKSGLPSDRFSAERTGGSVSTLTIQRTQQEDSAVYLCASSLDGRRGRVDEQFFGPGTRLTVL.

The chain is built from TRBV29-1 and TRBJ2-5; 7 bases line up with TRBD1. Unmatched junction bases numbered 14, after V lost 6 bases and J lost 4 bases. The germline V gene has CDR1 SQVTM and CDR2 ANQGSEA. There are 15 residues in the CDR3. The CDR3 loop is CSVPLILQGRETQYF. The DNA for the CDR3 is TGCAGCGTGCCACTCATTTTACAGGGGAGAGAGACCCAGTACTTC.

V gene TRBV10-3 combines with J gene TRBJ2-7, with TRBD1 identical over 7 bases. The CDR3 sequence is 14 residues long. Germline V gives CDR1 ENHRY, CDR2 SYGVKD. J was trimmed by 4 bases and V by 0 bases; bases with no gene match: 3. CDR3 DNA sequence: TGTGCCATCAGTGAGTCGACAGGGATTTACGAGCAGTACTTC. Protein sequence: CAISESTGIYEQYF.

The rearrangement uses TRBV5-4 and TRBJ1-2, with D unclear. Between the trimmed V and J ends, which lost 0 bases and 2 bases, there was a span of 8 bases. Germline CDR1 and CDR2: SGHNT and YYREEE (reference sequence). This CDR3 contains 14 residues. The chain's CDR3 is CASSLAVSNYGYTF. CDR3 bases: TGTGCCAGCAGCTTGGCGGTCAGCAACTATGGCTACACCTTC.

The chain is built from TRBV15 and TRBJ2-2; 11 nucleotides line up with TRBD2. V lost 9 bases to trimming and J lost 0 bases; unmatched junction nucleotides: 3. The germline CDR1 and CDR2 sequences are LNHNV and YYDKDF (reference sequence). The CDR3 contains 15 residues. For the CDR3, the DNA is TGTGCCACATCTAGCGGGGGGACGAACACCGGGGAGCTGTTTTTT. This codes for CATSSGGTNTGELFF.

V gene TRBV2 combines with J gene TRBJ2-2, with 9 bases aligning to TRBD1. Germline values: CDR1 SNHLY, CDR2 FYNNEI. V was pared by 6 bases and J by 3 bases, with 17 bases of the junction left unmatched. This CDR3 has 19 residues. This CDR3 reads CASRKVGFMGQGYTGELFF. CDR3 nucleotide sequence: TGTGCCAGCAGGAAAGTGGGGTTTATGGGACAGGGATACACCGGGGAGCTGTTTTTT.

This chain connects TRBV29-1 to TRBJ1-1; D is unclear. V was pared by 6 bases and J by 0 bases, with 14 bases between. Per the germline V gene, CDR1 is SQVTM and CDR2 is ANQGSEA. The CDR3 spans 14 residues. In DNA, the CDR3 is TGCAGCGTCCACGAGGGCGCCTTGAACACTGAAGCTTTCTTT. Translation gives CSVHEGALNTEAFF.

The J gene is TRBJ2-1, the V gene TRBV27; 11 nucleotides agree with TRBD2. V lost 7 bases and J lost 6; bases outside the gene matches: 14. The CDR3 loop spans 17 amino acids. Germline loops: CDR1 MNHEY, CDR2 SMNVEV (reference sequence). The CDR3 nucleotides are TGTGCCAGCACAGCAAACTTAGCGGGAGGGTTTCGCAATGAGCAGTTCTTC. This translates into CASTANLAGGFRNEQFF.

This chain uses TRBV30 with TRBJ1-6; D is uncertain. V was pared by 1 base and J by 14 bases, with 9 bases between. There are 11 residues in the CDR3. Germline lookup yields CDR1 GTSNPN and CDR2 SVGIG (reference sequence). CDR3 sequence (DNA): TGTGCCTGGAGTGGCATCAAGGCCCTCCACTTT. Encoded protein: CAWSGIKALHF.

J is TRBJ2-7 and V is TRBV4-1, with unresolved D. Germline V gene sequence: CDR1 MGHRA, CDR2 YSYEKL. The V end lost 3 bases, the J end lost 4 bases, and 10 bases lay between the germline ends. The CDR3 has 13 residues. CDR3: CASSHMGGYEQYF. Here the CDR3 DNA reads TGCGCCAGCAGCCATATGGGTGGTTACGAGCAGTACTTC.

The chain joins TRBV29-1 to TRBJ2-5; perhaps TRBD2 as D (6 bases). In germline, CDR1 is SQVTM, CDR2 ANQGSEA. The CDR3 contains 14 residues. Trimming removed 4 bases at V and 5 bases at J, with 17 bases between. The CDR3 is CSVVERTGGETQYF. CDR3 DNA sequence: TGCAGCGTTGTCGAAAGGACTGGAGGGGAGACCCAGTACTTC.

V gene TRBV19 combines with J gene TRBJ2-1; possibly TRBD2 for D (6 bases). The CDR3 spans 16 residues. Germline V lookup: CDR1 LNHDA, CDR2 SQIVND (reference sequence). The ends were cut back, 3 bases at V and 4 bases at J, with 16 bases in the middle. CDR3 in amino acids: CASSILRGANYNEQFF. CDR3 nucleotide sequence: TGTGCCAGTAGTATTCTGCGCGGGGCCAATTACAATGAGCAGTTCTTC.

V and J are TRBV28 and TRBJ2-3; the match to TRBD2 covers 8 bases. J gave up 2 bases and V 7 bases, and 5 bases lay outside the gene matches. CDR3 size: 14 residues. From germline, CDR1 is MDHEN and CDR2 SYDVKM. The CDR3 DNA sequence: TGTGCCAGCAACTTGGGACTAGACACAGATACGCAGTATTTT. Translated: CASNLGLDTDTQYF.

A single count supports this clone. The rearrangement uses TRBV11-2 and TRBJ2-1; 16 positions agree with TRBD2. V shed 4 bases and J 8 bases; nucleotides not matched to a gene: 5. This CDR3 comprises 16 residues. Germline V gives CDR1 SGHAT, CDR2 FQNNGV. The CDR3 sequence: CASSWGLAGGYDEQFF. For the CDR3, the DNA is TGTGCCAGCAGCTGGGGACTAGCGGGAGGGTACGATGAGCAGTTCTTC.

CDR3 DNA: TGTGCCAGCAGCTTAGAGTTGTTGAGCGGGCAGCCCCAGCATTTT. Residues: CASSLELLSGQPQHF. The chain combines TRBV11-2 with TRBJ1-5; D unclear. CDR3 length equals 15 residues. The germline V gene has CDR1 SGHAT and CDR2 FQNNGV. V lost 0 bases and J 7 bases, leaving 13 bases between the germline ends. Full variable domain (rest looked up from reference TRBV11-2 and TRBJ1-5): EAGVAQSPRYKIIEKRQSVAFWCNPISGHATLYWYQQILGQGPKLLIQFQNNGVVDDSQLPKDRFSAERLKGVDSTLKIQPAKLEDSAVYLCASSLELLSGQPQHFGDGTRLSIL.